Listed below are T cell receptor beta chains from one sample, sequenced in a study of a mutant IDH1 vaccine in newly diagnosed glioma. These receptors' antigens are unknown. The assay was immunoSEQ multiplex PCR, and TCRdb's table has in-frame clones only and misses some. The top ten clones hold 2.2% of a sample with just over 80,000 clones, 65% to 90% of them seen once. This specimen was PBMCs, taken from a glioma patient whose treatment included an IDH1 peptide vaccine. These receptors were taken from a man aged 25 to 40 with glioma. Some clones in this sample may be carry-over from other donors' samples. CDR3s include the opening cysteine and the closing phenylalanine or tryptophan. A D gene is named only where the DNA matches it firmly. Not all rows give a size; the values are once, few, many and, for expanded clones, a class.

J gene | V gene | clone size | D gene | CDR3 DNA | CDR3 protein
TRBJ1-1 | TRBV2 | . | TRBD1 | TGTGCCAACAGTGTAAGGACAGGCAACACTGAAGCTTTCTTT | CANSVRTGNTEAFF
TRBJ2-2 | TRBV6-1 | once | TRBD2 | TGTGCCAGCAGTGAAAGAGGTAGCGGGGGGCATAAGACCGGGGAGCTGTTTTTT | CASSERGSGGHKTGELFF
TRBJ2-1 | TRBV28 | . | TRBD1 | TGTGCCATTACCGGGACAGGTGGGGGCAATGAGCAGTTCTTC | CAITGTGGGNEQFF
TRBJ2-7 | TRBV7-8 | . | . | TGTGCCAGCCAGGTGGGGCCCACCTACGAGCAGTACTTC | CASQVGPTYEQYF
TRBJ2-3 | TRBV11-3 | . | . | TGTGCCAGCAGCTCGGGACGATATACGCAGTATTTT | CASSSGRYTQYF
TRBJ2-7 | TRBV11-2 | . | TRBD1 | TGTGCCAGCAGCCAGGACAGGGGGTTCTACGAGCAGTACTTC | CASSQDRGFYEQYF
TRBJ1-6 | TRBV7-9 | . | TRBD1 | TGTGCCAGCAGCTCCCGACAGGGGGAAGATTCACCCCTCCACTTT | CASSSRQGEDSPLHF
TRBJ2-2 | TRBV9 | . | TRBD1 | TGTGCCAGCAGCCCAGGGACAGGGATCACCGGGGAGCTGTTTTTT | CASSPGTGITGELFF
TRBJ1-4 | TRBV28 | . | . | TGTGCCAGCAGTCCCCGGGGGGGAACTAATGAAAAACTGTTTTTT | CASSPRGGTNEKLFF
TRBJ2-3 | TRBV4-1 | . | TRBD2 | TGCGCCAGCAGCCGGACTAGCGGCACAGATACGCAGTATTTT | CASSRTSGTDTQYF
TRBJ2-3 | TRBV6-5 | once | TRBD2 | TGTGCCAGCAGTTCTAGCGGGTCCGCCCTAACCTTCTTT | CASSSSGSALTFF
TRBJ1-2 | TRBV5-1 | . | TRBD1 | TGCGCCAGCAGCTACCGGACAGGGAACTATGGCTACACCTTC | CASSYRTGNYGYTF
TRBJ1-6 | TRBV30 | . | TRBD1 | TGTGCCTGGGGCGGGACAGGGATGTTTAATTCACCCCTCCACTTT | CAWGGTGMFNSPLHF
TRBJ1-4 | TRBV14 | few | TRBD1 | TGTGCCAGCAGCCAAGATCTAGTGACAGGGAAGCTGTTTTTT | CASSQDLVTGKLFF
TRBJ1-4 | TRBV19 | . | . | TGTGCCAGTAGTACCCCCCACGTTAATGAAAAACTGTTTTTT | CASSTPHVNEKLFF
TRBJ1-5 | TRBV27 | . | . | TGTGCCAGCAGTTTCTCTGCAGGGGCCTTACAGCCCCAGCATTTT | CASSFSAGALQPQHF
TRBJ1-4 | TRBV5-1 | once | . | TGCGCCAGCAGTTTTACTCGCGCCTCTAATGAAAAACTGTTTTTT | CASSFTRASNEKLFF
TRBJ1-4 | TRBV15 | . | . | TGTGCCACCAAAGGGACACAGCAAAGATCAACTAATGAAAAACTGTTTTTT | CATKGTQQRSTNEKLFF
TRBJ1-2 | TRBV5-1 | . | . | TGCGCCAGCAGCTTGTCAGCGGGAGGCTACACCTTC | CASSLSAGGYTF
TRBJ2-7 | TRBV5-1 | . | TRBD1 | TGCGCCAGCAGCGGGACAGCCAACTCCTACGAGCAGTACTTC | CASSGTANSYEQYF
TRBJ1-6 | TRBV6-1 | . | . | TGTGCCAGCCAGTTCGGGGCTTCACCCCTCCACTTT | CASQFGASPLHF
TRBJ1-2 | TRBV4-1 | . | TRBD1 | TGCGCCAGCAGCCCAACACAGGGGAACTATGGCTACACCTTC | CASSPTQGNYGYTF